What follows are 16 T cell receptor beta chains derived from one specimen sequenced in a study of low-dose radiotherapy and immunotherapy resistance in tumors. cDNA synthesis used a TRAV/TRBV-specific primer set for both chains. TCR amplification used roughly 18 PCR cycles, a constant-region primer and a V-primer adapter. Using its own MiXCR run on the reads, TCRdb lists one record per CDR3 protein. The repertoire holds under 15,000 distinct CDR3 sequences, about three fifths seen once, with 6% to 8.5% in the top ten. The receptor set was obtained from a human donor with advanced metastatic prostate, ovarian, gallbladder or colorectal cancer (not recorded which). This table probably holds off-target reads from a library built for another chain.

This rearrangement joins TRBV28 to TRBJ1-6, with a weak D call TRBD1 (5 bases). The CDR3 spans 15 residues. Per the germline V gene, CDR1 is MDHEN and CDR2 is SYDVKM. V lost 7 bases and J 3 bases, leaving 13 bases between the germline ends. CDR3 residues: CASTRDAGYNSPLHF. The DNA for the CDR3 is TGTGCCAGCACCAGGGATGCCGGCTATAATTCACCCCTCCACTTT.

V is TRBV6-1 and J is TRBJ2-7; D may be TRBD2 (5 bases). CDR3 size: 11 residues. Trimming stripped 0 bases from V and 9 bases from J, with 6 bases between. Germline V gene data show CDR1 as MNHNS and CDR2 as SASEGT. CDR3 amino acids: CASSEAGGQYF. The CDR3 nucleotides read TGTGCCAGCAGTGAAGCCGGAGGGCAGTACTTC.

The rearrangement uses TRBV7-3 and TRBJ2-1; D possibly corresponds to TRBD2 (5 bases). This CDR3 comprises 16 residues. Per germline, CDR1 SGHTA and CDR2 FQGTGA. The V end was cut by 4 bases, the J end by 6 bases, with 19 bases between. CDR3 nucleotide sequence: TGTGCCAGCAGCTCCGGACTGACCCCCCCCCGCAATGAGCAGTTCTTC. It codes for CASSSGLTPPRNEQFF.

The rearrangement uses TRBV11-2 and TRBJ1-2; 8 bases align to TRBD1. J was trimmed by 6 bases and V by 5 bases; bases with no gene match: 14. The length of the CDR3 is 16 residues. Germline-derived CDR1 and CDR2 are SGHAT and FQNNGV. CDR3 sequence: CASSINRDRRTNGYTF. The CDR3 DNA is TGTGCCAGCAGCATAAACCGGGACAGGAGAACGAATGGCTACACCTTC.

CDR3 in DNA: TGTGCCATCAGTCGGTTGGAGAATGAAAAACTGTTTTTT. This sequence encodes CAISRLENEKLFF. The chain links TRBV10-3 to TRBJ1-4; D remains unclear. Between the trimmed V and J ends, which lost 5 bases and 5 bases, there was a span of 9 bases. Germline-derived CDR1 and CDR2 are ENHRY and SYGVKD. The CDR3 extends over 13 amino acids.

The chain combines TRBV6-4 with TRBJ2-3; TRBD2 aligns across 14 bases. The trim removed 3 bases at V and 10 bases at J, leaving 6 bases unmatched. The CDR3 length is 15 residues. Germline assignment: CDR1 MRHNA and CDR2 SNTAGT. CDR3 in DNA: TGTGCCAGCAGTGAAGTTGGGACTAGCGGGAGCGCGCAGTATTTT. This translates into CASSEVGTSGSAQYF.

This chain links TRBV7-2 with TRBJ1-3; no clear D gene. Germline V lookup: CDR1 SGHTA, CDR2 FQGNSA. This CDR3 has 13 amino acids. Trimming took off 4 bases at V and 7 bases at J, with 11 bases between the two ends. DNA of the CDR3: TGTGCCAGCAGCTCCCTTGGCCACAACACCATATATTTT. It codes for CASSSLGHNTIYF.

This clonotype was counted a single time. The chain couples TRBV18 to TRBJ2-1, with D perhaps TRBD2 (7 bases). The germline gives CDR1 KGHSH, CDR2 LQKENI. With 4 bases removed from V and 15 bases from J, the gap between germline ends came to 22 bases. There are 14 residues in the CDR3. CDR3 in DNA: TGTGCCAGCTCACAACAGGGACTAACATCGAGGCCGTTCTTC. Translation: CASSQQGLTSRPFF.

The rearrangement links TRBV12-3 or TRBV12-4 to TRBJ1-4, with 10 bases lining up with TRBD1. The CDR3 totals 14 residues. The junction had 7 bases not matched to a gene; V was cut back by 7 bases and J by 8 bases. The CDR3 nucleotides are TGTGCCAGCAAACTAGGACAGGGGGAGGAAAAACTGTTTTTT. It specifies CASKLGQGEEKLFF.

The chain links TRBV7-2 to TRBJ1-3, with unresolved D. The V and J ends lost 7 bases and 1 base respectively, with 11 bases between them. Per germline, CDR1 SGHTA and CDR2 FQGNSA. This CDR3 is built from 14 residues. The DNA for the CDR3 is TGTGCCAGCACCCTAACGATATCTGGAAACACCATATATTTT. Amino acid sequence: CASTLTISGNTIYF.

This chain connects TRBV11-2 to TRBJ1-1; possible D gene TRBD1, 6 bases. Germline loops: CDR1 SGHAT, CDR2 FQNNGV. V was trimmed by 5 bases and J by 3 bases, leaving 19 bases between them. The CDR3 length is 16 residues. The CDR3 sequence is CASSHDRSRRDTEAFF. The CDR3 bases are TGTGCCAGCAGCCACGACAGGTCCAGGAGAGACACTGAAGCTTTCTTT.

The chain has TRBV27 and TRBJ2-3; D gene ambiguous. V was trimmed by 5 bases and J by 2 bases, leaving 11 bases between them. The CDR3 has 14 residues. CDR1 and CDR2 (germline): MNHEY, SMNVEV (reference sequence). The CDR3 DNA sequence: TGTGCCAGCAGTCTCCAGACGGTCACAGATACGCAGTATTTT. This codes for CASSLQTVTDTQYF.

The V gene is TRBV6-1, the J gene TRBJ2-7; D not resolved. Trimming removed 5 bases at V and 9 bases at J, with 11 bases between. The CDR3 covers 11 residues. The V gene's germline CDR1 is MNHNS and CDR2 SASEGT. CDR3 nucleotides: TGTGCCAGCAGTAACCTCGTGGGGCAGTACTTC. This gives the protein CASSNLVGQYF.

The chain joins TRBV5-1 to TRBJ2-2; D may be TRBD1 (5 bases). The CDR3 has 14 amino acids. V lost 5 bases to trimming and J lost 1 base, with 9 bases between them. Germline CDR1 is SGHRS and CDR2 is YFSETQ. CDR3 residues: CASRYGQNTGELFF. The CDR3 region has the DNA TGCGCCAGCAGATATGGACAGAACACCGGGGAGCTGTTTTTT.

The J gene is TRBJ1-4, the V gene TRBV7-2, with D possibly matching TRBD1 (6 bases). The CDR3 covers 17 residues. CDR1 is SGHTA and CDR2 is FQGNSA in the germline V gene. V was clipped by 2 bases and J by 2 bases, with 15 bases between them. For the CDR3, the DNA is TGTGCCAGCAGCTTATATAAGGGGGGCGCGACTAATGAAAAACTGTTTTTT. Residues: CASSLYKGGATNEKLFF.

The chain combines TRBV19 with TRBJ1-5; no clear D gene. V shed 7 bases and J shed 5 bases, with 12 bases lying between them. In germline, CDR1 is LNHDA, CDR2 SQIVND (reference sequence). This CDR3 has 13 residues. CDR3 sequence reads: CASTWGGDQPQHF. In nucleotides, the CDR3 is TGTGCCAGTACGTGGGGAGGAGATCAGCCCCAGCATTTT.